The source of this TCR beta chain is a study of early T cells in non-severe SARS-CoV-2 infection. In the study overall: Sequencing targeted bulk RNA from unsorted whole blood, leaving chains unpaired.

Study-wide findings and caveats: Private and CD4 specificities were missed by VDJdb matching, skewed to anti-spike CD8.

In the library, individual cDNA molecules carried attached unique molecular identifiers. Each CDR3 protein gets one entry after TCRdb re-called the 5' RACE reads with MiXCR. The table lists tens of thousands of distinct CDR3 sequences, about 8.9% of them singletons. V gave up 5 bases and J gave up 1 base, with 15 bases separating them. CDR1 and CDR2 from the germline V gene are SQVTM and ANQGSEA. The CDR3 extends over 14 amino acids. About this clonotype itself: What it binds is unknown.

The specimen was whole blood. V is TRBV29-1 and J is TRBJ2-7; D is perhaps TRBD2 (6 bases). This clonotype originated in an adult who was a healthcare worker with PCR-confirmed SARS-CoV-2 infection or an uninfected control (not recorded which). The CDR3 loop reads CSVTGLGFSYEQYF. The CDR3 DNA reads TGCAGCGTTACGGGACTCGGTTTTTCCTACGAGCAGTACTTC.